One sample yielded the 9 T cell receptor beta chains listed below, sequenced in a study of blood T cell repertoires in COVID-19. Data came from immunoSEQ multiplex PCR; TCRdb stores just in-frame clones and leaves some out. The sample includes some 69,000 clones, 79% seen only once; the top ten take about 15%. Material for sequencing was peripheral blood. These receptors were taken from a man between 60 and 75 years old with acute or convalescent COVID-19.

The chain carries TRBV5-6 and TRBJ1-1, with D possibly TRBD1 on 5 matching bases. V lost 7 bases to trimming and J lost 5 bases, with 15 bases between them. The CDR3 is 13 amino acids. Germline V lookup: CDR1 SGHDT, CDR2 YYEEEE. The CDR3 here is CASARSGGTEAFF. The CDR3 DNA follows: TGTGCCAGCGCCCGCTCCGGGGGGACTGAAGCTTTCTTT.

The V call is TRBV28, the J call TRBJ1-1; 7 bases are a match to TRBD1. CDR3 length: 13 residues. V lost 8 bases to trimming and J lost 1 base; unmatched junction nucleotides: 4. Germline CDR1 MDHEN, CDR2 SYDVKM. CDR3 in amino acids: CASFGQANTEAFF. CDR3 DNA: TGTGCCAGCTTTGGACAGGCGAACACTGAAGCTTTCTTT.

The V call is TRBV7-9, the J call TRBJ2-5; D ambiguous. Between the trimmed V and J ends, which lost 1 base and 5 bases, there was a span of 5 bases. Germline V CDR1 and CDR2: SEHNR, FQNEAQ (reference sequence). This CDR3 contains 12 residues. CDR3: CASSLVMETQYF. The CDR3 DNA reads as TGTGCCAGCAGCTTAGTCATGGAGACCCAGTACTTC.

The genes are TRBV3-1 (or the pseudogene TRBV3-2) and TRBJ1-1; D is unclear. The germline V gene has CDR1 LGHDT and CDR2 YNNKEL (reference sequence). This CDR3 has 15 residues. The ends were cut back, 5 bases at V and 0 bases at J, with 13 bases in the middle. The CDR3 loop is CASSSRGRVNTEAFF. Written as DNA, the CDR3 is TGTGCCAGCAGCTCCCGGGGTCGGGTGAACACTGAAGCTTTCTTT.

This chain connects TRBV2 to TRBJ2-7; 7 bases match TRBD1. The CDR3 has 14 amino acids. CDR1 SNHLY and CDR2 FYNNEI come from the germline V gene. V trimming: 6 bases; J trimming: 2 bases; junction bases outside the gene matches: 7. The CDR3 loop reads CASRRNRGPYEQYF. The CDR3 bases are TGTGCCAGCAGGAGAAACAGGGGACCCTACGAGCAGTACTTC.

The chain links TRBV5-4 to TRBJ1-1, with a weak D call TRBD1 (6 bases). The ends were cut back, 0 bases at V and 8 bases at J, with 11 bases in the middle. Per germline, CDR1 SGHNT and CDR2 YYREEE (reference sequence). This CDR3 is 13 amino acids long. The CDR3 spells CASSLADRREAFF. In nucleotides, the CDR3 is TGTGCCAGCAGCTTGGCCGACAGGCGGGAAGCTTTCTTT.

This clone showed up just a few times. This CDR3 reads CASSHLRDSNEKLFF. The CDR3 region has the DNA TGTGCCAGCAGCCATCTCCGGGACAGTAATGAAAAACTGTTTTTT. The chain uses TRBV4-2 and TRBJ1-4, with 7 bases that match TRBD1. CDR1 and CDR2 (germline): LGHNA, YNFKEQ. The CDR3 loop spans 15 amino acids. The V gene end was trimmed by 3 bases and the J gene end by 4 bases; junction bases not matched to a gene: 5.

The chain carries TRBV6-5 and TRBJ1-1; D remains unclear. V was cut by 0 bases and J by 1 base, with 9 bases left in between. The CDR3 is made up of 15 amino acids. In germline, CDR1 is MNHEY, CDR2 SVGAGI. The CDR3 nucleotides are TGTGCCAGCAGTTACTCTGAGACGGGGAACACTGAAGCTTTCTTT. Encoded protein: CASSYSETGNTEAFF.

This chain links TRBV24-1 with TRBJ2-7; D possibly corresponds to TRBD2 (6 bases). CDR1 is KGHDR, CDR2 SFDVKD, per germline. The germline V and J ends were trimmed by 4 bases and 8 bases, with 14 bases remaining between them. CDR3 size: 13 residues. Here the CDR3 reads CATSDRVSGQQYF. In nucleotides, the CDR3 is TGTGCCACCAGTGACCGAGTCAGCGGGCAGCAGTACTTC.